Listed below are T cell receptor beta chains from one sample, sequenced in a study of blood T cells in healthy people across ages. TCRdb redid the calling of the 5' RACE reads with MiXCR, one entry per CDR3 protein. The data hold some 640,000 distinct CDR3 sequences, with approximately 30% observed a single time. The sequencing input was blood. The receptors come from a woman over 75 in good health. The CDR3 runs from the conserved cysteine through the conserved F or W. A D gene is named only where the DNA matches it firmly. Size values are once, few and many counts, or a class for expanded clones, and some rows have none.

TGCGCCAGCAGCTCAACAGGGGTGACGATGAACACTGAAGCTTTCTTT,CASSSTGVTMNTEAFF,TRBV5-1,TRBD1,once,TRBJ1-1
TGTGCCAGCAGTTTCCCCCGGGGTTCTGGGGCCAACGTCCCGACTTTC,CASSFPRGSGANVPTF,TRBV28,NA,NA,TRBJ2-6
TGTGCCAGCAGTCTTCCGGGACAGGGGAACGAGCAGTACTTC,CASSLPGQGNEQYF,TRBV6-6,TRBD1,many,TRBJ2-7
TGCAGCGTGGACAGGGGGGGGCTCAACACTGAAGCTTTCTTT,CSVDRGGLNTEAFF,TRBV29-1,TRBD1,many,TRBJ1-1
TGTGCCAGCAGCGGAGGGTTCTCCTACAATGAGCAGTTCTTC,CASSGGFSYNEQFF,TRBV9,NA,many,TRBJ2-1
TGTGCCAGCAGTCCGACGGGGGGGAGGAACACTGAAGCTTTCTTT,CASSPTGGRNTEAFF,TRBV3-1,NA,NA,TRBJ1-1
TGCGCCAGCAGCCAAGATCCGGCCACAGATACGCAGTATTTT,CASSQDPATDTQYF,TRBV4-3,NA,many,TRBJ2-3
TGTGCCAGCAGTTCACCCCAAGGGCGCGGAGAGACCCAGTACTTC,CASSSPQGRGETQYF,TRBV28,NA,NA,TRBJ2-5
TGTGCCAGCAGTGCCCCCCCGGGACAGAGCCTCAATGAGCAGTTCTTC,CASSAPPGQSLNEQFF,TRBV6-1,TRBD1,many,TRBJ2-1
TGCGCCAGCAGCCACCCTTCGCCGTCGCTAGCGGGAGTGATAAGCACAGATACGCAGTATTTT,CASSHPSPSLAGVISTDTQYF,TRBV4-1,TRBD2,NA,TRBJ2-3
TGCGCCAGCAGCTTGGAGGCGGAGCCCTACAATGAGCAGTTCTTC,CASSLEAEPYNEQFF,TRBV5-1,NA,few,TRBJ2-1
TGCAGTGCTAGAGAGGCACCCGCGGACGAGCAGTACTTC,CSAREAPADEQYF,TRBV20-1,NA,many,TRBJ2-7
TGCAGTGTTGAAGGGACAGGGGGCCTCTACGAGCAGTACTTC,CSVEGTGGLYEQYF,TRBV20-1,TRBD1,many,TRBJ2-7
TGTGCCAGCAGCCAAGGACAGGGACTTTCACCCCTCCACTTT,CASSQGQGLSPLHF,TRBV7-2,TRBD1,many,TRBJ1-6
TGCAGTGCTAGAGAAGGCCGAAGTCCGGACAGGAACACTGAAGCTTTCTTT,CSAREGRSPDRNTEAFF,TRBV20-1,NA,NA,TRBJ1-1
TGCGCCAGCAGCCCTAGCGGGGAATTCTACAATGAGCAGTTCTTC,CASSPSGEFYNEQFF,TRBV5-1,TRBD2,many,TRBJ2-1
TGCGCCAGCAGCCCAGACGACCGGGATTGGGGCGAGAATGAGCAGTTCTTC,CASSPDDRDWGENEQFF,TRBV4-1,NA,many,TRBJ2-1
TGTGCCAGCAATCTGGGTGGGGGGGCCTACAATGAGCAGTTCTTC,CASNLGGGAYNEQFF,TRBV28,TRBD2,many,TRBJ2-1
TGTGCCAGCACCTTCGCACAAAGCAGCCTGTACAATGAGCAGTTCTTC,CASTFAQSSLYNEQFF,TRBV12-3/TRBV12-4,NA,many,TRBJ2-1
TGCGCCAGCAGTGGAGAGGGACAGACTCCCTACGAGCAGTACTTC,CASSGEGQTPYEQYF,TRBV10-2,TRBD1,many,TRBJ2-7
TGCAGTGCTAGAAGGACCCTGAACACTGAAGCTTTCTTT,CSARRTLNTEAFF,TRBV20-1,NA,NA,TRBJ1-1
TGTGCCACCAGCAGCCCTCGACAGGGACTCTATGGCTACACCTTC,CATSSPRQGLYGYTF,TRBV15,TRBD1,many,TRBJ1-2
TGTGCCAGCAGCCCCCGTTCCTCGGGGGGTACAGATACGCAGTATTTT,CASSPRSSGGTDTQYF,TRBV7-2,TRBD2,NA,TRBJ2-3
TGCAGCGTTGCGGGACAGGCACCGGACTATGGCTACACCTTC,CSVAGQAPDYGYTF,TRBV29-1,TRBD1,few,TRBJ1-2
TGCAGTGCATATCAGACAGGGTACTATGGCTACACCTTC,CSAYQTGYYGYTF,TRBV20-1,TRBD1,many,TRBJ1-2
TGTGCCAGCAGCAAAGAGGGGGACAATGAGCAGTTCTTC,CASSKEGDNEQFF,TRBV21-1,NA,once,TRBJ2-1
TGTGCTAGCAGTGCTGGACCGGGCAGTCAGCCCCAGCATTTT,CASSAGPGSQPQHF,TRBV6-4,NA,NA,TRBJ1-5
TGTGCCAGCAGCCTTCAAGGAATTGGCGGGACCGAGTACAATGAGCAGTTCTTC,CASSLQGIGGTEYNEQFF,TRBV3-1,NA,few,TRBJ2-1
TGTGCCAGCAGCCAAGATGTACAGGGTGGGTACGAGCAGTACTTC,CASSQDVQGGYEQYF,TRBV4-2,NA,many,TRBJ2-7
TGTGCCAGCTCACCGATTATCTTGGAGGAGACCCAGTACTTC,CASSPIILEETQYF,TRBV18,NA,NA,TRBJ2-5
TGTGCCAGCAGAAAGGGCGGGGGGGGAGGTAATGAGCAGTTCTTC,CASRKGGGGGNEQFF,TRBV12-3/TRBV12-4,TRBD2,NA,TRBJ2-1
TGTGCCAGCAGTCACATGGGTGGCTCTGGAAACACCATATATTTT,CASSHMGGSGNTIYF,TRBV7-9,NA,NA,TRBJ1-3
TGCAGTGGGAGTGGAGGGACAGCTATCAATGAGCAGTTCTTC,CSGSGGTAINEQFF,TRBV20-1,NA,NA,TRBJ2-1
TGTGCCACCAGTGGATCCAGCGGGAGCTACACCTTC,CATSGSSGSYTF,TRBV24-1,NA,NA,TRBJ1-2
TGTGCCAGCAGCCAAGAATCCAGGGGGTTCTACAATGAGCAGTACTTC,CASSQESRGFYNEQYF,TRBV4-2,TRBD1,NA,TRBJ2-7
TGTGCCAGCAGTGAATCCGGGGGTAAAACAGATACGCAGTATTTT,CASSESGGKTDTQYF,TRBV25-1,NA,many,TRBJ2-3
TGCAGTGCTACCGGGACTAGCGGTTTCACAGATACGCAGTATTTT,CSATGTSGFTDTQYF,TRBV20-1,TRBD2,many,TRBJ2-3
TGTGCCAGCTCACCGGACACCGGGGAGCTGTTTTTT,CASSPDTGELFF,TRBV18,NA,NA,TRBJ2-2
TGCAGTGCTTGGACAGGGGAGGATGAAAAACTGTTTTTT,CSAWTGEDEKLFF,TRBV20-1,TRBD1,many,TRBJ1-4
TGTGCCAGCAGTATAGGACAGGGGGCGAACTCTGGGGCCAACGTCCTGACTTTC,CASSIGQGANSGANVLTF,TRBV28,TRBD1,many,TRBJ2-6
TGCAGCGTTGAAGGCAGGGTCAGCACAGATACGCAGTATTTT,CSVEGRVSTDTQYF,TRBV29-1,NA,NA,TRBJ2-3
TGCGCCAGCAGCTTCCTTCGGAGCACAGATACGCAGTATTTT,CASSFLRSTDTQYF,TRBV5-1,NA,once,TRBJ2-3
TGTGCCAGCAGTCCCGGATCCCGGACACATGTTTCCTACGAGCAGTACTTC,CASSPGSRTHVSYEQYF,TRBV7-9,NA,NA,TRBJ2-7
TGTGCCAGCAGCCCCAGTCCCGGGACAGGGGGTTTCACGAACACTGAAGCTTTCTTT,CASSPSPGTGGFTNTEAFF,TRBV4-2,TRBD1,NA,TRBJ1-1
TGTGCCAGCAGTTACCTGCCGCCGGACACCATTAGCAATCAGCCCCAGCATTTT,CASSYLPPDTISNQPQHF,TRBV6-5,NA,once,TRBJ1-5
TGTGCCAGCAGTCAGGGTATTAGGGAGACCCAGTACTTC,CASSQGIRETQYF,TRBV12-3/TRBV12-4,NA,many,TRBJ2-5
TGTGCCAGCAGCACGGCCGGAGCACTCAACACTGAAGCTTTCTTT,CASSTAGALNTEAFF,TRBV27,NA,few,TRBJ1-1
TGTGCCAGCAGCTTTCGGGGGACGGCTGACAACTATGGCTACACCTTC,CASSFRGTADNYGYTF,TRBV7-9,NA,many,TRBJ1-2
TGTGCCAGCAGCTTAGTTTCACAGGCCAACACTGAAGCTTTCTTT,CASSLVSQANTEAFF,TRBV7-6,NA,NA,TRBJ1-1
TGTGCCAGCAGTTTAGGGGTCGGGGTATCGAATGAGCAGTACTTC,CASSLGVGVSNEQYF,TRBV12-3/TRBV12-4,NA,NA,TRBJ2-5
TGTGCCAGCAGCTCGCAGGGACAGGGGGCGGGGGAGCAGTACTTC,CASSSQGQGAGEQYF,TRBV7-8,TRBD1,many,TRBJ2-7
TGTGCCAGCAGCGCCCATGAGGCTGGGGCCAACGTCCTGACTTTC,CASSAHEAGANVLTF,TRBV6-1,NA,many,TRBJ2-6